This T cell receptor (beta chain) stems from a study of T cells in Graves' hyperthyroidism and ophthalmopathy. Study observations and caveats: Also found in blood were most expanded thyroid clonotypes above 0.001.

The table lists this clonotype with many counts. Its antigen is as yet unknown. From germline, CDR1 is SQVTM and CDR2 ANQGSEA. This CDR3 is built from 13 residues. V gave up 3 bases and J gave up 0 bases; unmatched junction bases: 1. Amplification of TCR beta CDR3 regions used RNA as the template. The TCR CDR3 was amplified in a first-round RT-PCR using the HTBI primer set. TCRdb re-called the multiplex PCR reads through MiXCR, storing one row per CDR3 protein. The sample consists of almost 500,000 distinct CDR3 sequences, around a fifth of them appearing once. Sequenced material: blood. The chain recombines TRBV29-1 with TRBJ1-1; 7 bases align to TRBD1. This sequence originates from a woman in her seventies with Graves' ophthalmopathy. The CDR3 sequence: CSVEGQMNTEAFF. CDR3 DNA: TGCAGCGTTGAGGGACAGATGAACACTGAAGCTTTCTTT.